This TCR beta chain was sequenced in a study of T cells expressing NK-cell markers. The wider study: HCMV serostatus: seven of eight sequenced donors positive, one negative.

The CDR3 contains 16 residues. The germline V gene has CDR1 SQVTM and CDR2 ANQGSEA. A note on this clonotype: Antigen: not known.

TCRdb re-called the 5' RACE reads; one entry per CDR3 protein, DNA not given. The sample data list 350,000 to 400,000 distinct CDR3 sequences. General study points: Whether expanded NKG2C-expressing T cell clones recognize HCMV is unknown. Among CD8+ T cells from 5 to 7 donors, dominant NKG2C+ clonotypes accounted for roughly 1.0-7.0%.

Sequencing was performed on blood T cells: a sorted CD56 or NKG2C T cell subset, CD4+ or CD8+ T cells, or bulk PBMC T cells (not recorded which). The gene calls are TRBV29-1 and TRBJ2-4; the TCRdb D gene call, TRBD1, has no DNA to confirm it. This clonotype originated in a woman aged 45-65 years in good health. The CDR3 here is CSVVLGGQGAKNIQYF.